This T cell receptor (beta chain) is drawn from a study of monozygotic twins with cystic fibrosis. V trimming: 6 bases; J trimming: 7 bases; junction bases outside the gene matches: 3. The V gene's germline CDR1 is MNHEY and CDR2 SVGAGI. This CDR3 has 13 residues. Sequenced by immunoSEQ multiplex PCR; TCRdb stores in-frame clones only, minus some. The data contain around 23,000 clones, about 91% of them singletons. Source material: blood. This TCR derives from a girl aged 2-9 years with cystic fibrosis. The V and J genes are TRBV6-5 and TRBJ1-6, with TRBD1 matching 7 bases. The CDR3 region has the DNA TGTGCCAGCAGCTGGACAGGCAATTCACCCCTCCACTTT. It translates to CASSWTGNSPLHF.